This T cell receptor beta chain came from a study of OX40 agonist ivuxolimab in advanced cancers. Regarding the study in general: The costimulatory receptor OX40 (CD134) was targeted by ivuxolimab, a fully human IgG2 agonistic monoclonal antibody. Intravenous ivuxolimab was administered to patients every 2 weeks at six dose levels: 0.01, 0.1, 0.3, 1.5, 3 and 10 mg/kg. Of the approximately 50 patients in dose escalation, around 20 had hepatocellular carcinoma, roughly 15 had melanoma, 9 had renal cell carcinoma and 9 had head and neck cancer. A male proportion of around 83% and a mean age of approximately 62 years, ranging from about 20 to 80, were recorded for the dose-escalation cohort. Prior anti-PD-1, anti-PD-L1 or anti-CTLA-4 therapy was permitted, and 40% of dose-escalation patients had received checkpoint inhibitors. Three dose-escalation patients achieved partial responses, one with hepatocellular carcinoma and two with cutaneous melanoma. The point of sequencing TCRbeta in the periphery was to test whether ivuxolimab changed TCR sequence diversity and drove clonal T-cell expansion. The monotherapy dose-escalation portion (N of about 50 patients) of the phase I ivuxolimab trial is reported in the paper. Study-wide findings and limitations: After ivuxolimab, CD8+ T cells had more expanded clones than CD4+ T cells on average. The antigen specificity of the clonally expanded peripheral T cells was not determined. Low levels of normalized T-cell clonal expansion were also shown by some nonresponding patients. In the 0.1-3.0 mg/kg groups, partial responders had among the lowest normalized peripheral clonal expansion, particularly in CD8+ T cells. At doses of 0.1 to 3.0 mg/kg, clonal expansion of both CD4+ and CD8+ blood T cells was observed from baseline to week 6.

Genomic DNA was extracted from sorted cells for sequencing of the TCRbeta CDR3 region. The immunoSEQ Assay was used to sequence the TCRbeta CDR3 regions. TCRdb obtained this table from immuneACCESS and retained in-frame rearrangements with V and J assigned. These tables miss some clones; where compared with another copy, unresolved V genes account for less than half of the shortfall, and the remainder is unexplained. The table for this sample lists 20,000 to 30,000 clones; more than 75% of them were counted only once. About 26% of the sample lies in the top ten. The trial excluded patients who had a history of autoimmune disease or were on systemic immunosuppression. Peripheral blood for TCR sequencing was collected from all dose cohorts at baseline, on cycle 4 day 1, and on cycle 7 day 1. The samples were drawn from a first-in-human, open-label, multicenter phase I dose-escalation trial of ivuxolimab. Adults with locally advanced or metastatic head and neck squamous cell, hepatocellular, melanoma or renal cell carcinoma were enrolled in the trial. Before TCR sequencing, CD4+ and CD8+ T cells were separately sorted from peripheral blood.

According to the germline V gene, CDR1 reads MNHEY and CDR2 reads SVGAGI. The CDR3 starts with the cysteine, ends with the phenylalanine, and has 13 residues. The retained sequence is limited to the CDR3, 39 bases, with the frame set at the first base. The germline ends are 11 bases apart after V is trimmed by 4 bases and J by 5 bases. This clone is a singleton in its sample. No cognate antigen has been identified for it. Base qualities are not recorded, but no much larger clone differs from it by a single base. The sample in question was CD4+ or CD8+ T cells sorted from blood, obtained in a trial of the OX40 agonist ivuxolimab. This chain is built from TRBV6-5 and TRBJ2-5; the D gene is perhaps TRBD1 or TRBD2, as each covers 6 bases. This TCR was recovered from an adult with an advanced solid tumor such as melanoma, head and neck, liver or kidney cancer. The DNA is as follows: TGTGCCAGCAGTTCGGAGGGGGGCGAGACCCAGTACTTC. Its protein product is CASSSEGGETQYF.